A selection of T cell receptor beta chains follows, all from one sample in a study of blood T cell repertoires in COVID-19. The table came from immunoSEQ multiplex PCR; TCRdb's copy has only in-frame clones and leaves some out. The sample yields roughly 280,000 clones, 80% to 95% seen once. Input material: PBMCs or T cells enriched from blood (not recorded which). The receptor source for this set is a man aged 40-49 years who had been exposed to COVID-19. The CDR3 runs from the conserved cysteine through the conserved F or W. Fields, in order: J gene, V gene, D gene, clone size, CDR3 protein, CDR3 DNA. D genes are given only for firm matches. Only part of the rows carry a size: once, few, many, or a class if the clone is expanded.

J gene: TRBJ1-4; V gene: TRBV4-1; D gene: .; clone size: .; CDR3 protein: CASSQMGEGKLFF; CDR3 DNA: TGCGCCAGCAGCCAAATGGGAGAGGGAAAACTGTTTTTT
J gene: TRBJ2-6; V gene: TRBV9; D gene: TRBD1; clone size: .; CDR3 protein: CASSKPGQVFSGANVLTF; CDR3 DNA: TGTGCCAGCAGCAAACCGGGACAGGTCTTCTCTGGGGCCAACGTCCTGACTTTC
J gene: TRBJ2-3; V gene: TRBV12-3/TRBV12-4; D gene: .; clone size: .; CDR3 protein: CASSSLVDTQYF; CDR3 DNA: TGTGCCAGCAGCTCGCTAGTCGATACGCAGTATTTT
J gene: TRBJ1-2; V gene: TRBV7-2; D gene: TRBD1; clone size: .; CDR3 protein: CASTQQGADNYGYTF; CDR3 DNA: TGTGCCAGCACTCAACAGGGGGCCGATAACTATGGCTACACCTTC
J gene: TRBJ2-2; V gene: TRBV30; D gene: .; clone size: .; CDR3 protein: CAWSFAGELFF; CDR3 DNA: TGTGCCTGGAGTTTCGCCGGGGAGCTGTTTTTT
J gene: TRBJ1-5; V gene: TRBV28; D gene: .; clone size: .; CDR3 protein: CASSLLENSNQPQHF; CDR3 DNA: TGTGCCAGCAGTTTATTAGAGAATAGCAATCAGCCCCAGCATTTT
J gene: TRBJ1-2; V gene: TRBV6-2/TRBV6-3; D gene: TRBD1; clone size: .; CDR3 protein: CASSYSPSRDRGLLSYGYTF; CDR3 DNA: TGTGCCAGCAGTTACTCGCCCTCCCGGGACAGGGGACTTCTATCCTATGGCTACACCTTC
J gene: TRBJ1-5; V gene: TRBV4-1; D gene: .; clone size: .; CDR3 protein: CASSQAGTRNQPQHF; CDR3 DNA: TGCGCCAGCAGCCAAGCCGGGACTCGAAATCAGCCCCAGCATTTT
J gene: TRBJ1-5; V gene: TRBV7-2; D gene: .; clone size: .; CDR3 protein: CASSLASQNNQPQHF; CDR3 DNA: TGTGCCAGCAGCTTAGCCTCACAGAACAATCAGCCCCAGCATTTT
J gene: TRBJ2-1; V gene: TRBV11-2; D gene: TRBD1; clone size: .; CDR3 protein: CASSLDRGTYNEQFF; CDR3 DNA: TGTGCCAGCAGCCTGGACAGGGGTACGTACAATGAGCAGTTCTTC
J gene: TRBJ1-5; V gene: TRBV6-5; D gene: .; clone size: few; CDR3 protein: CASSFKTLRSNQPQHF; CDR3 DNA: TGTGCCAGCAGTTTTAAGACCCTGAGGAGCAATCAGCCCCAGCATTTT
J gene: TRBJ1-1; V gene: TRBV28; D gene: .; clone size: .; CDR3 protein: CASSLAKGVPSHTEAFF; CDR3 DNA: TGTGCCAGCAGTTTAGCAAAAGGGGTCCCCTCTCACACTGAAGCTTTCTTT
J gene: TRBJ1-3; V gene: TRBV7-2; D gene: .; clone size: .; CDR3 protein: CASSLGGGLGNTIYF; CDR3 DNA: TGTGCCAGCAGCTTGGGCGGGGGGCTCGGAAACACCATATATTTT
J gene: TRBJ2-3; V gene: TRBV9; D gene: TRBD1; clone size: once; CDR3 protein: CASSVDRGSPDTQYF; CDR3 DNA: TGTGCCAGCAGCGTAGACAGGGGTTCCCCTGATACGCAGTATTTT
J gene: TRBJ2-3; V gene: TRBV7-9; D gene: TRBD2; clone size: .; CDR3 protein: CASSLGGLAGYTDTQYF; CDR3 DNA: TGTGCCAGCAGCTTAGGGGGACTAGCGGGTTACACAGATACGCAGTATTTT
J gene: TRBJ1-4; V gene: TRBV19; D gene: .; clone size: .; CDR3 protein: CASSMGQLINEKLFF; CDR3 DNA: TGTGCCAGTAGTATGGGGCAGCTCATTAATGAAAAACTGTTTTTT
J gene: TRBJ2-5; V gene: TRBV5-5; D gene: TRBD2; clone size: .; CDR3 protein: CASSASGETQYF; CDR3 DNA: TGTGCCAGCAGCGCTAGCGGAGAGACCCAGTACTTC
J gene: TRBJ2-7; V gene: TRBV24-1; D gene: .; clone size: .; CDR3 protein: CATSEAGTSMGQYF; CDR3 DNA: TGTGCCACCAGTGAGGCCGGGACAAGCATGGGGCAGTACTTC
J gene: TRBJ2-2; V gene: TRBV28; D gene: .; clone size: .; CDR3 protein: CASRKSHLTGELFF; CDR3 DNA: TGTGCCAGCAGGAAAAGCCACCTCACCGGGGAGCTGTTTTTT
J gene: TRBJ2-3; V gene: TRBV5-1; D gene: TRBD1; clone size: .; CDR3 protein: CASSLVRGRTDTQYF; CDR3 DNA: TGCGCCAGCAGCTTGGTAAGGGGGCGCACAGATACGCAGTATTTT
J gene: TRBJ2-3; V gene: TRBV11-3; D gene: .; clone size: .; CDR3 protein: CASSSRGGSADTQYF; CDR3 DNA: TGTGCCAGCAGCTCAAGGGGGGGATCCGCAGATACGCAGTATTTT
J gene: TRBJ1-4; V gene: TRBV19; D gene: TRBD1; clone size: .; CDR3 protein: CASSHRDRGLSEKLFF; CDR3 DNA: TGTGCCAGTAGTCACCGGGACAGGGGGCTTTCGGAAAAACTGTTTTTT
J gene: TRBJ1-2; V gene: TRBV7-9; D gene: .; clone size: .; CDR3 protein: CASSLEGTRTF; CDR3 DNA: TGTGCCAGCAGCTTAGAAGGGACACGCACCTTC
J gene: TRBJ1-5; V gene: TRBV19; D gene: TRBD1; clone size: .; CDR3 protein: CASRAGTENQPQHF; CDR3 DNA: TGTGCCAGTAGGGCCGGGACAGAAAATCAGCCCCAGCATTTT
J gene: TRBJ2-3; V gene: TRBV2; D gene: .; clone size: .; CDR3 protein: CASSGQVVADTQYF; CDR3 DNA: TGTGCCAGCAGTGGGCAGGTTGTAGCAGATACGCAGTATTTT
J gene: TRBJ2-1; V gene: TRBV19; D gene: TRBD1; clone size: .; CDR3 protein: CASRTTGDSSYNEQFF; CDR3 DNA: TGTGCCAGTAGGACGACAGGGGATAGCTCCTACAATGAGCAGTTCTTC
J gene: TRBJ2-2; V gene: TRBV4-2; D gene: TRBD1; clone size: few; CDR3 protein: CASSPLGQGDTGELFF; CDR3 DNA: TGTGCCAGCAGCCCATTGGGACAGGGGGACACCGGGGAGCTGTTTTTT
J gene: TRBJ1-1; V gene: TRBV5-4; D gene: .; clone size: .; CDR3 protein: CASSPIPPPEAFF; CDR3 DNA: TGTGCCAGCAGCCCCATTCCCCCGCCGGAGGCTTTCTTT
J gene: TRBJ1-2; V gene: TRBV4-1; D gene: TRBD1; clone size: .; CDR3 protein: CASSQDMQGARFNYGYTF; CDR3 DNA: TGCGCCAGCAGCCAAGACATGCAGGGGGCACGCTTTAACTATGGCTACACCTTC
J gene: TRBJ2-1; V gene: TRBV13; D gene: TRBD2; clone size: .; CDR3 protein: CASSPGTSGHNEQFF; CDR3 DNA: TGTGCCAGCAGTCCCGGGACTAGCGGTCACAATGAGCAGTTCTTC
J gene: TRBJ2-1; V gene: TRBV18; D gene: .; clone size: once; CDR3 protein: CASSPRRYNEQFF; CDR3 DNA: TGTGCCAGCTCACCGCGGCGCTACAATGAGCAGTTCTTC
J gene: TRBJ1-2; V gene: TRBV7-9; D gene: .; clone size: .; CDR3 protein: CASSGYRDTANYGYTF; CDR3 DNA: TGTGCCAGCAGTGGGTACCGGGACACTGCTAACTATGGCTACACCTTC
J gene: TRBJ2-7; V gene: TRBV7-9; D gene: TRBD2; clone size: .; CDR3 protein: CASSLDGRDYEQYF; CDR3 DNA: TGTGCCAGCAGCTTAGACGGGAGGGACTACGAGCAGTACTTC
J gene: TRBJ2-7; V gene: TRBV11-1; D gene: TRBD2; clone size: .; CDR3 protein: CASSLTGTSETYEQYF; CDR3 DNA: TGTGCCAGCAGCTTAACCGGGACTAGCGAAACCTACGAGCAGTACTTC
J gene: TRBJ2-2; V gene: TRBV30; D gene: .; clone size: .; CDR3 protein: CAWSATAGELFF; CDR3 DNA: TGTGCCTGGAGTGCGACAGCCGGGGAGCTGTTTTTT
J gene: TRBJ2-1; V gene: TRBV4-1; D gene: TRBD2; clone size: .; CDR3 protein: CASSQPGLAGGNEQFF; CDR3 DNA: TGCGCCAGCAGCCAACCGGGGCTAGCGGGAGGCAATGAGCAGTTCTTC
J gene: TRBJ2-1; V gene: TRBV5-6; D gene: TRBD2; clone size: .; CDR3 protein: CASSSGLAGGPWADNEQFF; CDR3 DNA: TGTGCCAGCAGCTCCGGACTAGCGGGAGGGCCATGGGCTGACAATGAGCAGTTCTTC
J gene: TRBJ2-2; V gene: TRBV19; D gene: .; clone size: .; CDR3 protein: CATTPGLAGELFF; CDR3 DNA: TGTGCCACCACGCCGGGTCTGGCCGGGGAGCTGTTTTTT
J gene: TRBJ2-3; V gene: TRBV7-2; D gene: TRBD2; clone size: .; CDR3 protein: CASSLSGTSGKVGTDTQYF; CDR3 DNA: TGTGCCAGCAGTCTCTCCGGGACTAGCGGGAAGGTGGGCACAGATACGCAGTATTTT
J gene: TRBJ2-1; V gene: TRBV4-1; D gene: .; clone size: .; CDR3 protein: CASHAAGEQFF; CDR3 DNA: TGCGCCAGCCACGCGGCCGGGGAGCAGTTCTTC
J gene: TRBJ2-7; V gene: TRBV21-1; D gene: .; clone size: .; CDR3 protein: CASSKAWARGRYEQYF; CDR3 DNA: TGTGCCAGCAGCAAAGCTTGGGCCAGGGGGAGGTACGAGCAGTACTTC
J gene: TRBJ1-1; V gene: TRBV18; D gene: .; clone size: .; CDR3 protein: CASSPIGHRDTEAFF; CDR3 DNA: TGTGCCAGCTCCCCCATTGGTCACAGGGACACTGAAGCTTTCTTT